This is a list of T cell receptor beta chains from one sample in a study of glioma-infiltrating T cells after dendritic cell vaccination. The data were produced by immunoSEQ multiplex PCR, yet TCRdb's version contains in-frame clones alone and is incomplete. The table lists more than 75,000 clones, around 86% of them singletons, with roughly 6.8% in the top ten. Specimen: blood, collected after dendritic cell vaccination. These receptors were obtained from a human donor with glioblastoma. The CDR3 runs from the conserved cysteine through the conserved F or W. Fields, in order: V gene, D gene, J gene, CDR3 protein. D genes are given only for firm matches.

V: TRBV6-1
D: NA
J: TRBJ2-7
CDR3: CASSKAAGSISYEQYF

V: TRBV2
D: TRBD1
J: TRBJ1-2
CDR3: CASSAGQGSYGYTF

V: TRBV15
D: TRBD2
J: TRBJ2-5
CDR3: CATSRGTSGPTAGKTQYF

V: TRBV11-2
D: NA
J: TRBJ2-1
CDR3: CASSLRSSYNEQFF

V: TRBV27
D: NA
J: TRBJ2-7
CDR3: CASSLTATAYEQYF

V: TRBV5-1
D: NA
J: TRBJ1-1
CDR3: CASSLAGRTEAFF

V: TRBV15
D: NA
J: TRBJ1-2
CDR3: CATSRDNYGYTF

V: TRBV18
D: NA
J: TRBJ1-1
CDR3: CASSIRENTEAFF

V: TRBV7-3
D: NA
J: TRBJ2-2
CDR3: CASSLSTNTGELFF

V: TRBV7-3
D: NA
J: TRBJ1-5
CDR3: CASSDGHSNQPQHF

V: TRBV19
D: NA
J: TRBJ2-1
CDR3: CASSIWATGSYNEQFF

V: TRBV4-3
D: TRBD1
J: TRBJ1-1
CDR3: CASSQGAWTGAEAFF

V: TRBV6-5
D: TRBD1
J: TRBJ2-7
CDR3: CASSSRVDREGYEQYF

V: TRBV7-2
D: NA
J: TRBJ2-2
CDR3: CASSLGSSKTGELFF

V: TRBV6-1
D: TRBD1
J: TRBJ2-2
CDR3: CASSLGTGNTGELFF

V: TRBV4-2
D: TRBD2
J: TRBJ2-3
CDR3: CASSQESGGAETYF

V: TRBV14
D: NA
J: TRBJ2-1
CDR3: CASSQEGGGQHNEQFF

V: TRBV19
D: NA
J: TRBJ2-7
CDR3: CASSSRYEQYF

V: TRBV4-2
D: NA
J: TRBJ2-6
CDR3: CASSRDGDMGVGGANVLTF

V: TRBV2
D: NA
J: TRBJ2-7
CDR3: CAITALDSYEQYF

V: TRBV18
D: NA
J: TRBJ2-5
CDR3: CASSPGGWETQYF

V: TRBV4-1
D: NA
J: TRBJ1-4
CDR3: CASSQVNLVAWEKLFF

V: TRBV27
D: TRBD1
J: TRBJ2-5
CDR3: CASSTPTGDRETQYF